This T cell receptor (beta chain) was recovered during a study of blood T cell repertoires in COVID-19. Study-wide context: Samples representing acute and convalescent COVID-19 were sourced from the United States, Italy and Spain. T cells, B-cell-depleted T cells, or PBMCs provided the cDNA or gDNA that served as material.

How the authors handled the data: Using reference gene primer amplification, nucleated cell counts were estimated. Sequenced by immunoSEQ multiplex PCR; TCRdb stores in-frame clones only, minus some. V and J calls and clone size are as listed in that table; D and trimming were resolved from the DNA. The table records under 250,000 clones, 70% to 90% of them present only once. Germline CDR1 is SGHNT and CDR2 is YYREEE (reference sequence). V lost 1 base and J lost 1, with 8 bases in between. CDR3 length: 14 amino acids. This clone was seen a handful of times. The sequencing input was peripheral blood. The V gene is TRBV5-4, the J gene TRBJ1-1; D is unresolved. The origin of this receptor is a man aged 18 to 30 with active or convalescent COVID-19. Here the CDR3 reads CASSLNRENTEAFF. CDR3 bases: TGTGCCAGCAGCTTGAACAGAGAGAACACTGAAGCTTTCTTT.